The clone carrying this T cell receptor (beta chain) was recorded many times. This sample is part of a study of spatial heterogeneity in lung cancer. Overall study context: Alpha-chain detections were consistently fewer than beta-chain detections among the sequences.

The time point denotes: sample taken at primary tumor resection. Whole RNA from tumor, nontumor lung or frozen PBMC was sequenced unsorted. The roughly 79 donors had untreated early-stage non-small cell lung cancer. This CDR3 spans 14 amino acids. Looked up from germline, CDR1 is ENHRY and CDR2 is SYGVKD. Trimming shortened V by 5 bases and J by 0 bases, and 10 bases separated the two germline ends. A single record per CDR3 protein comes from TCRdb applying MiXCR to the 5' RACE reads. The sample lists under 100,000 distinct CDR3 sequences; approximately 8.9% were seen once. This specimen consisted of PBMCs, obtained at surgery. The chain couples TRBV10-3 to TRBJ2-5, with D possibly being TRBD1 (6 bases). The receptor's source is a male donor with early-stage non-small cell lung cancer. The CDR3 DNA reads as TGTGCCATCAGTTTACAGGGCGACCAAGAGACCCAGTACTTC. This gives the protein CAISLQGDQETQYF.